A single sample is the source of the 16 T cell receptor beta chains below, sequenced in a study of cytomegalovirus exposure and HLA in healthy donors. Amplification used 60 Vbeta primers and 13 Jbeta primers. The repertoire was sequenced with immunoSEQ multiplex PCR; TCRdb's copy has only in-frame clones and lacks some. The sample records about 150,000 clones, roughly 85% being singletons. Sequences were obtained from PBMCs. The source is a woman between 18 and 30 years old in good health and CMV-seronegative.

The chain employs TRBV11-2 and TRBJ2-5; 8 bases are shared with TRBD1. The length of the CDR3 is 15 residues. The germline CDR1 and CDR2 sequences are SGHAT and FQNNGV. V dropped 4 bases and J dropped 4; count of bases not matched to a gene: 8. CDR3 DNA: TGTGCCAGCAGCTCCCAGGGGGCGACGGGAGAGACCCAGTACTTC. Translating gives CASSSQGATGETQYF.

The chain recombines TRBV7-9 with TRBJ2-6; a weak D match, TRBD2 (5 bases). This CDR3 region has 15 residues. The V and J ends lost 5 bases and 0 bases respectively, with 8 bases between them. Germline lookup yields CDR1 SEHNR and CDR2 FQNEAQ (reference sequence). The CDR3 coding sequence is TGTGCCAGCAGCCTCGGGGACTCTGGGGCCAACGTCCTGACTTTC. Translation gives CASSLGDSGANVLTF.

The chain is built from TRBV21-1 and TRBJ2-7; TRBD1, the table's D call, lacks a check against the DNA. TRBV21-1 is a pseudogene locus. The CDR3 loop spans 15 amino acids. The DNA of the CDR3 is TGTGCCAGCAGTCTCAGGACACAGCGTACCTACGAGCAGTACTTC. Protein sequence: CASSLRTQRTYEQYF.

This rearrangement joins TRBV15 to TRBJ2-3; D not certain. Looked up from germline, CDR1 is LNHNV and CDR2 is YYDKDF (reference sequence). V was clipped by 6 bases and J by 3 bases, with 16 bases between them. The CDR3 sequence is 15 residues long. The CDR3 here is CATRNLGARTDTQYF. CDR3 nucleotide sequence: TGTGCCACCAGGAATTTAGGCGCTAGAACAGATACGCAGTATTTT.

CDR3 sequence: CASSPDRGFEKLFF. The CDR3 bases are TGTGCCAGCAGTCCGGACAGGGGTTTTGAAAAACTGTTTTTT. The genes are TRBV28 and TRBJ1-4; 9 nucleotides line up with TRBD1. V trimming: 5 bases; J trimming: 7 bases; junction bases outside the gene matches: 5. The germline V gene has CDR1 MDHEN and CDR2 SYDVKM. The CDR3 totals 14 residues.

The chain uses TRBV27 and TRBJ2-1, with 7 nucleotides matching TRBD2. With V trimmed by 8 bases and J by 6 bases, 10 bases remained unmatched. CDR3 size: 14 residues. Germline V CDR1 and CDR2: MNHEY, SMNVEV (reference sequence). The CDR3 nucleotides are TGTGCCAGCGCCCCAGCGGGAAATGGCAATGAGCAGTTCTTC. This codes for CASAPAGNGNEQFF.

V gene TRBV4-1 combines with J gene TRBJ2-1; D gene uncertain. The CDR3 extends over 16 amino acids. The V gene's germline CDR1 is MGHRA and CDR2 YSYEKL. V was cut by 0 bases and J by 2 bases, with 11 bases left in between. CDR3 sequence (DNA): TGCGCCAGCAGCCAAGATCATCCAGGCCCCTACAATGAGCAGTTCTTC. It translates to CASSQDHPGPYNEQFF.

The V and J genes are TRBV4-1 and TRBJ1-2; D is unclear. Per germline, CDR1 MGHRA and CDR2 YSYEKL. This CDR3 has 13 residues. Trimming removed 1 base from V and 9 bases from J, with 12 bases in between. In nucleotides, the CDR3 is TGCGCCAGCAGCCAAGGGCTTGCTCCCCGCTACACCTTC. This sequence encodes CASSQGLAPRYTF.

This clone has just one count. This chain links TRBV19 with TRBJ2-2; 7 bases fit TRBD1. Trimming took 1 base from V and 5 from J; bases not matched to a gene: 1. CDR1 is LNHDA and CDR2 is SQIVND in the germline V gene (reference sequence). This CDR3 is 14 amino acids long. For the CDR3, the DNA is TGTGCCAGTAGTATAGTACAGGGGACCGGGGAGCTGTTTTTT. This translates into CASSIVQGTGELFF.

This clone showed up just once. The chain has TRBV2 and TRBJ2-3; weak D call: TRBD1 (5 bases). Trimming cost V 5 bases and J 1 base, with 10 bases left between them. The CDR3 totals 14 residues. Looked up from germline, CDR1 is SNHLY and CDR2 is FYNNEI. As DNA, the CDR3 is TGTGCCAGCAGTCCCGACAGAGGCACAGATACGCAGTATTTT. It is translated as CASSPDRGTDTQYF.

Remarks on this clone: The same CDR3 can be traced to other DNA sequences in this sample. The chain recombines TRBV19 with TRBJ2-5; 10 bases agree with TRBD2. Germline lookup yields CDR1 LNHDA and CDR2 SQIVND (reference sequence). The junction had 1 base not matched to a gene; V was cut back by 4 bases and J by 2 bases. The CDR3 is 14 amino acids. DNA of the CDR3: TGTGCCAGTAGTACTAGCGGGGGACAAGAGACCCAGTACTTC. Translation: CASSTSGGQETQYF.

The V and J genes are TRBV4-3 and TRBJ2-1, with no clear D. The CDR3 extends over 13 amino acids. Germline CDR1 reads LGHNA; CDR2 reads YSLEER. The ends were cut back, 2 bases at V and 8 bases at J, with 10 bases in the middle. The CDR3 reads CASSQLVSDEQFF. Here the CDR3 DNA reads TGCGCCAGCAGCCAACTAGTTTCAGATGAGCAGTTCTTC.

The V and J genes are TRBV6-1 and TRBJ1-6; no reliable D call. Germline CDR1 reads MNHNS; CDR2 reads SASEGT. The CDR3 is 13 residues long. Deletions cut 6 bases from V and 8 bases from J, with 11 bases between. This chain's CDR3 is CASRRVADSPLHF. CDR3 DNA sequence: TGTGCCAGCAGGCGGGTAGCTGATTCACCCCTCCACTTT.

This chain links TRBV5-4 with TRBJ2-1; D is perhaps TRBD2 (5 bases). This CDR3 has 13 amino acids. V was shortened by 1 base and J by 7 bases, with 9 bases between the two germline ends. From germline, CDR1 is SGHNT and CDR2 YYREEE (reference sequence). CDR3 DNA: TGTGCCAGCAGCTTGAGCGGTTTGAATGAGCAGTTCTTC. As protein: CASSLSGLNEQFF.

The chain combines TRBV25-1 with TRBJ1-2, with 11 bases aligning to TRBD1. This CDR3 comprises 15 residues. Germline values: CDR1 MGHDK, CDR2 SYGVNS. V shed 3 bases, J shed 6 bases, and the junction held 6 bases outside the gene matches. The CDR3 DNA reads as TGTGCCAGCAGTGATCCCCCGGGACAGGGGGATGGCTACACCTTC. It is translated as CASSDPPGQGDGYTF.

The chain has TRBV5-6 and TRBJ1-4, with 9 bases matching TRBD1. The V gene's germline CDR1 is SGHDT and CDR2 YYEEEE. The junction had 2 bases not matched to a gene; V was cut back by 4 bases and J by 7 bases. The CDR3 consists of 13 residues. DNA of the CDR3: TGTGCCAGCAGCCTGGACAGGGGTGAAAAACTGTTTTTT. Protein sequence: CASSLDRGEKLFF.